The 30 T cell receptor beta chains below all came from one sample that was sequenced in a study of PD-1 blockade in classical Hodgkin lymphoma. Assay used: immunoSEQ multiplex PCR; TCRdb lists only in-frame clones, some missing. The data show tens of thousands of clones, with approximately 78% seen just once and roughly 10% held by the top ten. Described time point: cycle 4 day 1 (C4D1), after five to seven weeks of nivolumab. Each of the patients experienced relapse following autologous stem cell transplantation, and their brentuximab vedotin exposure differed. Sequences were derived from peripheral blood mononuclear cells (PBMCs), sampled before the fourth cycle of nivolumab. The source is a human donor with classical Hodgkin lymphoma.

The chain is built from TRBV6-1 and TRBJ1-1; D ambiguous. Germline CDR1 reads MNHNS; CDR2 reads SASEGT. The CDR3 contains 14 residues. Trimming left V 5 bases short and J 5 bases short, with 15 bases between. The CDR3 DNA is TGTGCCAGCAGTTCCGACCAGACGGGGACTGAAGCTTTCTTT. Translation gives CASSSDQTGTEAFF.

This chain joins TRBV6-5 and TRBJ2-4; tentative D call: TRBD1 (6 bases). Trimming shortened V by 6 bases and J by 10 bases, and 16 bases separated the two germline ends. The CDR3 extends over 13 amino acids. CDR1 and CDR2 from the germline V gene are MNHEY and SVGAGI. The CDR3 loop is CASSRTAETIQYF. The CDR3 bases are TGTGCCAGCAGCAGGACAGCCGAGACGATTCAGTACTTC.

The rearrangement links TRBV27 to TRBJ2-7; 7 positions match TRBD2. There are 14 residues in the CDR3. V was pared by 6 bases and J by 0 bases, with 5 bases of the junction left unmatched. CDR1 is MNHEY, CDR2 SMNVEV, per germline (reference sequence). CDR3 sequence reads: CASSARGFSYEQYF. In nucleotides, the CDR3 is TGTGCCAGCAGCGCGCGGGGGTTCTCCTACGAGCAGTACTTC.

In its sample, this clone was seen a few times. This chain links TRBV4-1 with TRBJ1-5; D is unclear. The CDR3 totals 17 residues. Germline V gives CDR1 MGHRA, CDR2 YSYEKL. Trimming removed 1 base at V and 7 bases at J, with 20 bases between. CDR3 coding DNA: TGCGCCAGCAGCCAAGCGTCCGGGTTGTCCACCCAACAGCCCCAGCATTTT. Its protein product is CASSQASGLSTQQPQHF.

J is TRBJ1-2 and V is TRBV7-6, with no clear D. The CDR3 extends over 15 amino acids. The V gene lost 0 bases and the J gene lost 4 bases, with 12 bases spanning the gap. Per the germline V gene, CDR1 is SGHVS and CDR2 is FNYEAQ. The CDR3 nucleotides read TGTGCCAGCAGCTTAGCGATCTCGGGCAGCTATGGCTACACCTTC. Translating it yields CASSLAISGSYGYTF.

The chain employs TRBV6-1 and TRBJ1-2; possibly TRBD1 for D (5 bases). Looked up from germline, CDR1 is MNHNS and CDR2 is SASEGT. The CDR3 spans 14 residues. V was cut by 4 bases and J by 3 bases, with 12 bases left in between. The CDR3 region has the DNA TGTGCCAGCAGTGGGGGGACCTCCTACTATGGCTACACCTTC. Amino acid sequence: CASSGGTSYYGYTF.

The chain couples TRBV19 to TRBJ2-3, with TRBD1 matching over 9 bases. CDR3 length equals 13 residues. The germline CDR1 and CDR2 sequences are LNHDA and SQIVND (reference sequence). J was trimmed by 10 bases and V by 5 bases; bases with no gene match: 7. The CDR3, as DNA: TGTGCCAGTAGTCCAGAGGACAGGGGTCCGCAGTATTTT. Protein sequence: CASSPEDRGPQYF.

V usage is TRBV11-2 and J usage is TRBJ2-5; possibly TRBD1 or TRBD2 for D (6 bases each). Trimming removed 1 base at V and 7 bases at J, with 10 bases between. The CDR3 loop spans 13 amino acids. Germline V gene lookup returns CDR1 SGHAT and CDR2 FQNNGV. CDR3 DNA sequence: TGTGCCAGCAGCTTAGCGGGGGCGGGGACCCAGTACTTC. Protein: CASSLAGAGTQYF.

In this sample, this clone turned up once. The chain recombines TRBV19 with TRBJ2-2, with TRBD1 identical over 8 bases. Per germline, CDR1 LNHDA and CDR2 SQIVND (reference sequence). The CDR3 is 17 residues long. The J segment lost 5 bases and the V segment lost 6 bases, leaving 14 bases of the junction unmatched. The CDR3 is CASSFGTPGGLTGELFF. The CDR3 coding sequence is TGTGCCAGTAGCTTTGGGACCCCAGGGGGCCTGACCGGGGAGCTGTTTTTT.

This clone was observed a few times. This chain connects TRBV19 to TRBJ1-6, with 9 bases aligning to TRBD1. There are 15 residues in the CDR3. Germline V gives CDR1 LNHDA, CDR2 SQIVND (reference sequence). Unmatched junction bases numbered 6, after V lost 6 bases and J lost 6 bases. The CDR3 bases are TGTGCCAGTAGCCATGGACAGGGGCGTAATTCACCCCTCCACTTT. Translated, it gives CASSHGQGRNSPLHF.

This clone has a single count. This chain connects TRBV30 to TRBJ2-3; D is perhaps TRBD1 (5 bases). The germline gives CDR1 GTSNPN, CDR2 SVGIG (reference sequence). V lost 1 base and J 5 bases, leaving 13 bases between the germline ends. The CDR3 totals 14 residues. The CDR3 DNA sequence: TGTGCCTGGAGTGACAGGTCCTGGGTAGATACGCAGTATTTT. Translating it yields CAWSDRSWVDTQYF. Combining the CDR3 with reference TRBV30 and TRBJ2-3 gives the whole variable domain SQTIHQWPATLVQPVGSPLSLECTVEGTSNPNLYWYRQAAGRGLQLLFYSVGIGQISSEVPQNLSASRPQDRQFILSSKKLLLSDSGFYLCAWSDRSWVDTQYFGPGTRLTVL.

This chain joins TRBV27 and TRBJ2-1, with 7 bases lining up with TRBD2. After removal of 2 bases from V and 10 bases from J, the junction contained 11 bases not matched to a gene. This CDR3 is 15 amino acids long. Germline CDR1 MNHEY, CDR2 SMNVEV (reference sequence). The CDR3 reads CASSLAGASFPEQFF. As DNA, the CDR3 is TGTGCCAGCAGTTTAGCGGGAGCCTCCTTCCCGGAGCAGTTCTTC.

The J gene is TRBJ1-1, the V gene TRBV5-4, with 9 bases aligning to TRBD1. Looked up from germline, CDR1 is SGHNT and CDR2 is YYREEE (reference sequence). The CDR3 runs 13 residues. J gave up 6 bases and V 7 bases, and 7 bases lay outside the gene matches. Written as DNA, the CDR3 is TGTGCCAGCCTCAGGACAGGGGAGGCTGAAGCTTTCTTT. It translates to CASLRTGEAEAFF.

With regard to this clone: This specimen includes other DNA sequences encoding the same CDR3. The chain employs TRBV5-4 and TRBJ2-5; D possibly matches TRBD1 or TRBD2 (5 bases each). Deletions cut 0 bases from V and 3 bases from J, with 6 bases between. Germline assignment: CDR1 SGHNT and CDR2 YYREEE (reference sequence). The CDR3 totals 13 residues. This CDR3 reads CASSLVGEETQYF. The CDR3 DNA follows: TGTGCCAGCAGCTTGGTGGGGGAAGAGACCCAGTACTTC. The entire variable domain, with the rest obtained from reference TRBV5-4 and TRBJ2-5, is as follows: ETGVTQSPTHLIKTRGQQVTLRCSSQSGHNTVSWYQQALGQGPQFIFQYYREEENGRGNFPPRFSGLQFPNYSSELNVNALELDDSALYLCASSLVGEETQYFGPGTRLLVL.

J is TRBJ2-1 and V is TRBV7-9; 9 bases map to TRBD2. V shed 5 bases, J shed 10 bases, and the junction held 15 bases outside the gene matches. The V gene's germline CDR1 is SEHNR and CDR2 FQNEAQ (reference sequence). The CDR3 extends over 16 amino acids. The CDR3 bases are TGTGCCAGCAGCCCCCGGGGAAGCGGGGGGTCAGGGGAGCAGTTCTTC. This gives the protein CASSPRGSGGSGEQFF.

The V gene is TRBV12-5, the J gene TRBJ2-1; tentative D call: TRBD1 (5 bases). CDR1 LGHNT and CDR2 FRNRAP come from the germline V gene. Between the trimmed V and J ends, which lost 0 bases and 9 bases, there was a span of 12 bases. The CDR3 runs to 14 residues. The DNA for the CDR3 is TGTGCTAGTGGTTTGGTTTCAGGGTGGCGTGAGCAGTTCTTC. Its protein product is CASGLVSGWREQFF.

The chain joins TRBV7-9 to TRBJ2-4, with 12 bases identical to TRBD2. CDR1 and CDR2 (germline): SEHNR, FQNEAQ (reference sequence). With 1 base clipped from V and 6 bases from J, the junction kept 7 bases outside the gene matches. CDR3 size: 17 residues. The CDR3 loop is CASSLGLPGLAGNIQYF. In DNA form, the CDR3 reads TGTGCCAGCAGCTTAGGACTCCCGGGACTAGCGGGAAACATTCAGTACTTC. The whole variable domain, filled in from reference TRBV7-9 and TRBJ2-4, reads DTGVSQNPRHKITKRGQNVTFRCDPISEHNRLYWYRQTLGQGPEFLTYFQNEAQLEKSRLLSDRFSAERPKGSFSTLEIQRTEQGDSAMYLCASSLGLPGLAGNIQYFGAGTRLSVL.

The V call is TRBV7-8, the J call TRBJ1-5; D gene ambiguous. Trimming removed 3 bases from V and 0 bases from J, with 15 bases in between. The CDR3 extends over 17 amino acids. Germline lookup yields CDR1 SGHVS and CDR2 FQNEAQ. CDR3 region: CASSFLAETYSNQPQHF. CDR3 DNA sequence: TGTGCCAGCAGCTTTTTGGCCGAAACTTATAGCAATCAGCCCCAGCATTTT.

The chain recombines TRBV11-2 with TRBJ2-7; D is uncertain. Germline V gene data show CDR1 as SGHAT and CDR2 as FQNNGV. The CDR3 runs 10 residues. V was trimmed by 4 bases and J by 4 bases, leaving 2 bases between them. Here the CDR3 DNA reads TGTGCCAGCAGCTCGTACGAGCAGTACTTC. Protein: CASSSYEQYF. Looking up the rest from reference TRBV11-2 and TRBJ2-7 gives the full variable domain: EAGVAQSPRYKIIEKRQSVAFWCNPISGHATLYWYQQILGQGPKLLIQFQNNGVVDDSQLPKDRFSAERLKGVDSTLKIQPAKLEDSAVYLCASSSYEQYFGPGTRLTVT.

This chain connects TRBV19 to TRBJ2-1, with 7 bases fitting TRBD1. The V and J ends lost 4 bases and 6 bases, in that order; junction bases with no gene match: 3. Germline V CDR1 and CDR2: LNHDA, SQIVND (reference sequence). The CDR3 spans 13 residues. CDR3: CASSTNRGNEQFF. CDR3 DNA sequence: TGTGCCAGTAGTACGAACAGGGGCAATGAGCAGTTCTTC.

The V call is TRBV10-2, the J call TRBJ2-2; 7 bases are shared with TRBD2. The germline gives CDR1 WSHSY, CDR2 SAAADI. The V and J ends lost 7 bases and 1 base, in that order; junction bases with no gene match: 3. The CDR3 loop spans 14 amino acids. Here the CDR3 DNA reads TGCGCCAGCACTCCTAGCGGGAACACCGGGGAGCTGTTTTTT. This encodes CASTPSGNTGELFF.

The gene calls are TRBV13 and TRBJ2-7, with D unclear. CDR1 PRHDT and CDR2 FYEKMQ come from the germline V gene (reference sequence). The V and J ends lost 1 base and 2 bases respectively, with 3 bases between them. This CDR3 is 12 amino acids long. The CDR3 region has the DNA TGTGCCAGCAGCTTAGTGGCCTACGAGCAGTACTTC. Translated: CASSLVAYEQYF.

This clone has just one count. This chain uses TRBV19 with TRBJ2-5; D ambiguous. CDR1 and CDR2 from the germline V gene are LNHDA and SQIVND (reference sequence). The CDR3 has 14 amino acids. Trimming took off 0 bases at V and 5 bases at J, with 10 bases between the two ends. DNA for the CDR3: TGTGCCAGTAGTATAGAGGCCGACGGGGAGACCCAGTACTTC. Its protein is CASSIEADGETQYF.

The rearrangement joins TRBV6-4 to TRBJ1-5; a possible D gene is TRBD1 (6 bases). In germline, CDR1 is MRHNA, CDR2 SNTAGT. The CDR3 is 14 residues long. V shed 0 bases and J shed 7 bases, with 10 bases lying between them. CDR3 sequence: CASSDSSGAQPQHF. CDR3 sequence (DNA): TGTGCCAGCAGTGACTCCTCAGGGGCCCAGCCCCAGCATTTT.

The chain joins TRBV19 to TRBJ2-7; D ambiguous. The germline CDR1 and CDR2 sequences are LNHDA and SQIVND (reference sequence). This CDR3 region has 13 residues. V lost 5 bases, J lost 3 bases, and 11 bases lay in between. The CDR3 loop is CASSVGRYYEQYF. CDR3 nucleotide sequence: TGTGCCAGTAGTGTGGGCCGGTACTACGAGCAGTACTTC.

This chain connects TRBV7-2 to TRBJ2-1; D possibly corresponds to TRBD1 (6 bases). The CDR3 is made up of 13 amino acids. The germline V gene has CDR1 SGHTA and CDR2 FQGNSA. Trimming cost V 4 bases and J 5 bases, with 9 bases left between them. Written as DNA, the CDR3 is TGTGCCAGCAGCTCTCGACAGGACAATGAGCAGTTCTTC. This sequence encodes CASSSRQDNEQFF.

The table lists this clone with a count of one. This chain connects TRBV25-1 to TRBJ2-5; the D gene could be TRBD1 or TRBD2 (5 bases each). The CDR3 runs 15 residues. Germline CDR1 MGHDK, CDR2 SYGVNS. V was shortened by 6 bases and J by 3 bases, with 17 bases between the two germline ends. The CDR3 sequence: CASSPGGTGEETQYF. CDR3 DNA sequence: TGTGCCAGCAGCCCCGGAGGCACAGGAGAAGAGACCCAGTACTTC. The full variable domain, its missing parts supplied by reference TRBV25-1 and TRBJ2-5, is EADIYQTPRYLVIGTGKKITLECSQTMGHDKMYWYQQDPGMELHLIHYSYGVNSTEKGDLSSESTVSRIRTEHFPLTLESARPSHTSQYLCASSPGGTGEETQYFGPGTRLLVL.

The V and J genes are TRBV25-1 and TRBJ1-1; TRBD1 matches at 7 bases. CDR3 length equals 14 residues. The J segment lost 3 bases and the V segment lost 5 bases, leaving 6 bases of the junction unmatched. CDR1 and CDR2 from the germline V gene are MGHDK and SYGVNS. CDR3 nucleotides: TGTGCCAGCAGTAGACAGGGAGGGTACACTGAAGCTTTCTTT. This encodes CASSRQGGYTEAFF.

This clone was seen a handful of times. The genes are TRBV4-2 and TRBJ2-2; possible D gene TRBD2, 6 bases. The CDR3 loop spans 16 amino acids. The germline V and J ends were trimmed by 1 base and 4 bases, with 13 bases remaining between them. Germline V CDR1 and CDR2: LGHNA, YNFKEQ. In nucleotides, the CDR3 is TGTGCCAGCAGCCAAGTAAGCGGTAGCGGCACCGGGGAGCTGTTTTTT. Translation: CASSQVSGSGTGELFF.

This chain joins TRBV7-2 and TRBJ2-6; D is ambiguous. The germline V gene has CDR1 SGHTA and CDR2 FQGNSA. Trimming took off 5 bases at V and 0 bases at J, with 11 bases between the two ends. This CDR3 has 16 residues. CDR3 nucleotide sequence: TGTGCCAGCAGCAGGTATTTAAGCTCTGGGGCCAACGTCCTGACTTTC. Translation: CASSRYLSSGANVLTF.